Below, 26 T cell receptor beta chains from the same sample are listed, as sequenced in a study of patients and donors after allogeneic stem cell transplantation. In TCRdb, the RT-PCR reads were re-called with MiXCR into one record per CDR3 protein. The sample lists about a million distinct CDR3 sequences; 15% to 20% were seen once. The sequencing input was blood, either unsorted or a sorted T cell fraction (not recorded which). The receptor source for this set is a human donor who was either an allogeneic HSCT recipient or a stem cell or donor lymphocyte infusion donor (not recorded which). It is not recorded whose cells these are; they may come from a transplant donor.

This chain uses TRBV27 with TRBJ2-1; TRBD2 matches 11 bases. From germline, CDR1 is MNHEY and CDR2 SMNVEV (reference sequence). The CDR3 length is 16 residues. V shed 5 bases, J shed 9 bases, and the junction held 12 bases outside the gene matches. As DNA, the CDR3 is TGTGCCAGCAGTAAGTTTAGCGGGAGGGCCCACATTGAGCAGTTCTTC. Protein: CASSKFSGRAHIEQFF.

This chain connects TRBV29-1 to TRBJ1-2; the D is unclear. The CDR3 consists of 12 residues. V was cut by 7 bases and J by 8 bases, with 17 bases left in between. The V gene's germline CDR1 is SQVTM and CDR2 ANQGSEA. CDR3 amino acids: CSAPRRAGGYTF. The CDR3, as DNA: TGCAGCGCTCCTCGGCGCGCCGGGGGCTACACCTTC.

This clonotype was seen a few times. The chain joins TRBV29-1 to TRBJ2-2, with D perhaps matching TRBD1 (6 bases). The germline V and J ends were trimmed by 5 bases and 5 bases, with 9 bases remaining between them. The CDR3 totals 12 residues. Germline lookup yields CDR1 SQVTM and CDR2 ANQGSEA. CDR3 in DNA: TGCAGCGTTATTAGGGGGACCGGGGAGCTGTTTTTT. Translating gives CSVIRGTGELFF.

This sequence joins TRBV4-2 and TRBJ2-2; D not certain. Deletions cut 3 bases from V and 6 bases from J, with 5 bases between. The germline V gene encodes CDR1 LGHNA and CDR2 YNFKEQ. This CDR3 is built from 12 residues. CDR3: CASSHAPGELFF. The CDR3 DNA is TGTGCCAGCAGCCACGCCCCCGGGGAGCTGTTTTTT.

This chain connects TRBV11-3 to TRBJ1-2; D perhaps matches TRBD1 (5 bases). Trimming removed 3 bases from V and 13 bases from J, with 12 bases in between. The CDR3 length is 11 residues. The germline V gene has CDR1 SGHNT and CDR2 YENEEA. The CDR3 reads CASSLKGPSTF. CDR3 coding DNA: TGTGCCAGCAGCTTGAAGGGACCTAGCACCTTC.

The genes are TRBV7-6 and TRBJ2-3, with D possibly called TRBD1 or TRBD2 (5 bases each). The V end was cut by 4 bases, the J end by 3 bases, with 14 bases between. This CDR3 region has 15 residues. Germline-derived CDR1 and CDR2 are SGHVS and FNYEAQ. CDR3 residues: CASSSSGTITDTQYF. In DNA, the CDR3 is TGTGCCAGCAGCTCTTCCGGGACGATTACAGATACGCAGTATTTT.

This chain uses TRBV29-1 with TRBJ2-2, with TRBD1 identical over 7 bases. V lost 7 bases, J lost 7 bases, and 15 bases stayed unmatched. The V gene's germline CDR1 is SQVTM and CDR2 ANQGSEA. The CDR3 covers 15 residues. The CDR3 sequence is CSAPTLLQGIGELFF. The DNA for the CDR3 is TGCAGCGCTCCGACTCTTTTACAGGGGATCGGGGAGCTGTTTTTT.

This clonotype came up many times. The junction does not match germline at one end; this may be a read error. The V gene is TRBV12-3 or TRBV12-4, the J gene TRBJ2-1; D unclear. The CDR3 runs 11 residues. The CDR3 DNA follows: TGCGCCAGCAGCTTGTCCTATGAGCAGTTCTTC. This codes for CASSLSYEQFF.

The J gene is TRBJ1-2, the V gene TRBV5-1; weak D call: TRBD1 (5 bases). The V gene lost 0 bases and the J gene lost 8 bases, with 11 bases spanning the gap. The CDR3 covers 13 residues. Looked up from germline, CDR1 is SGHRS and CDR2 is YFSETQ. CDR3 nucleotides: TGCGCCAGCAGCTTGGAGGGGTTCGGCGGCTACACCTTC. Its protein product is CASSLEGFGGYTF.

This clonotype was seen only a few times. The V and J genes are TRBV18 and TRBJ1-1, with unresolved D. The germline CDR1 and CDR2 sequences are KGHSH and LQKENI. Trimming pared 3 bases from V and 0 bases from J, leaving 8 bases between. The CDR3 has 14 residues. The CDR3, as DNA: TGTGCCAGCTCACCCAGAAACCTGAACACTGAAGCTTTCTTT. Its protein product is CASSPRNLNTEAFF.

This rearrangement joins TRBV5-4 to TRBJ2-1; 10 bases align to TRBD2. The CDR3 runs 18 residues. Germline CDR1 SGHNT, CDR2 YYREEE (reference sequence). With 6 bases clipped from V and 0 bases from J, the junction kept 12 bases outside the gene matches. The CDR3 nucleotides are TGTGCCAGCACCCAAAGGGCTAGCGGGGGAAGCTCCTACAATGAGCAGTTCTTC. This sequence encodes CASTQRASGGSSYNEQFF.

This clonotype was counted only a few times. CDR3 nucleotide sequence: TGTGCCAGCAGCTTCGACTCCCCGGCGGAAAAACTGTTTTTT. The encoded protein is CASSFDSPAEKLFF. V gene TRBV5-6 combines with J gene TRBJ1-4; D is ambiguous. The V gene's germline CDR1 is SGHDT and CDR2 YYEEEE. CDR3 length: 14 residues. V lost 2 bases, J lost 8 bases, and 13 bases lay in between.

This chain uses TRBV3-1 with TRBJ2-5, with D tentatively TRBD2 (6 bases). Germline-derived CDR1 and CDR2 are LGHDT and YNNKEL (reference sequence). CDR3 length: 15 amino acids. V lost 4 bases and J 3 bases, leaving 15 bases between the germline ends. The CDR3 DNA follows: TGTGCCAGCAGCCCCGGGACTCGGACGGAAGAGACCCAGTACTTC. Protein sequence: CASSPGTRTEETQYF.

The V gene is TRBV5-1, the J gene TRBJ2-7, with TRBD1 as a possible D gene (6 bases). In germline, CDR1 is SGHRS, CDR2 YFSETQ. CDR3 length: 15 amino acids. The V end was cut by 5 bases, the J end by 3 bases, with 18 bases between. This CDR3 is CASRVGYGQFYEQYF. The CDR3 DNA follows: TGCGCCAGCAGGGTGGGGTACGGACAGTTCTACGAGCAGTACTTC.

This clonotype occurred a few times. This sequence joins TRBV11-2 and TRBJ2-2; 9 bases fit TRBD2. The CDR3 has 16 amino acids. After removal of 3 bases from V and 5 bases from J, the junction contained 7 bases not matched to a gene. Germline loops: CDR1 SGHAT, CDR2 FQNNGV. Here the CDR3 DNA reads TGTGCCAGCAGCTTGGGACTAGCCTCCGGGACCGGGGAGCTGTTTTTT. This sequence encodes CASSLGLASGTGELFF.

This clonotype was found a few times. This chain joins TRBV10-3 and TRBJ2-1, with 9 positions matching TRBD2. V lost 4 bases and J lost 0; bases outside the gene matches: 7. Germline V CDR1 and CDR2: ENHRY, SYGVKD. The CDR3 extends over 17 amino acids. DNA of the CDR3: TGTGCCATCAGTGTGGCTAGCGGGGACCCCTCCTACAATGAGCAGTTCTTC. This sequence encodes CAISVASGDPSYNEQFF.

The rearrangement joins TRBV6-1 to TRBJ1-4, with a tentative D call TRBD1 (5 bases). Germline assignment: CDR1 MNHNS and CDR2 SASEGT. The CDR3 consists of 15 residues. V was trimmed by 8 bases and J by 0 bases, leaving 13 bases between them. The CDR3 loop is CASSGGETTNEKLFF. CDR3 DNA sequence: TGTGCCAGCTCCGGGGGAGAAACAACTAATGAAAAACTGTTTTTT.

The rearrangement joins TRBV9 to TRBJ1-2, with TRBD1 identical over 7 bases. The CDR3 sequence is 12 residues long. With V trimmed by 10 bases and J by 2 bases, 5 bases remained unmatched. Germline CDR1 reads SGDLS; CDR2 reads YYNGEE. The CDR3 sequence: CAGKGQNYGYTF. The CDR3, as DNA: TGTGCCGGTAAGGGACAGAACTATGGCTACACCTTC.

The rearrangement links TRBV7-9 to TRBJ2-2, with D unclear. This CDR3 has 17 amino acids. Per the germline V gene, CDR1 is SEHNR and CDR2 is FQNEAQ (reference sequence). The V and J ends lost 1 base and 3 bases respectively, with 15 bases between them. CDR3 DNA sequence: TGTGCCAGCAGCTTAGTCGGCACAGTGTTGGACACCGGGGAGCTGTTTTTT. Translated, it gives CASSLVGTVLDTGELFF.

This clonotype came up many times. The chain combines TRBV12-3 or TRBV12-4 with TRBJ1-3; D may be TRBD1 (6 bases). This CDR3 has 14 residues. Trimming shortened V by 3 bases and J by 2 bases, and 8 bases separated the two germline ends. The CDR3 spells CASSLGGPGNTIYF. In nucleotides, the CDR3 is TGTGCCAGCAGTTTGGGGGGGCCTGGAAACACCATATATTTT.

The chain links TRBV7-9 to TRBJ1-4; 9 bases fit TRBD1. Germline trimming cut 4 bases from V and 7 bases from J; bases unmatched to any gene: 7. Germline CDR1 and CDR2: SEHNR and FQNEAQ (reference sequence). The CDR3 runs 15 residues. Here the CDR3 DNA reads TGTGCCAGCAGCTCACCGACAGGGGGAGGTGAAAAACTGTTTTTT. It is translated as CASSSPTGGGEKLFF.

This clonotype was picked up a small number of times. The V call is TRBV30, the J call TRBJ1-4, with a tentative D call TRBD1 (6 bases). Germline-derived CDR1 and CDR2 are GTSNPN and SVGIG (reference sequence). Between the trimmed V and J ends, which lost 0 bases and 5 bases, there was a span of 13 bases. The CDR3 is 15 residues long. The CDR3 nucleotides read TGTGCCTGGAGTGTACCTGGACAGACGAATGAAAAACTGTTTTTT. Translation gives CAWSVPGQTNEKLFF.

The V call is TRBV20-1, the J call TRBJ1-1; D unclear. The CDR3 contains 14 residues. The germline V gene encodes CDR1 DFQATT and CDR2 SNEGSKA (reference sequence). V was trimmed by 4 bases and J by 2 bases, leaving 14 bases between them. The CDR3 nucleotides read TGCAGTGCTATATGGCCCATAGGAAACACTGAAGCTTTCTTT. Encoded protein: CSAIWPIGNTEAFF.

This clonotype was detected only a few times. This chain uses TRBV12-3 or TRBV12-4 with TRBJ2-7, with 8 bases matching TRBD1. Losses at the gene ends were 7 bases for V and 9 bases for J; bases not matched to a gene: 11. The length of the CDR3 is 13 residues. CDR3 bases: TGTGCCAGCACTACCGGGATGGACAGGGCGCAGTACTTC. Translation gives CASTTGMDRAQYF.

The CDR3 spells CASSYLDRVATGELFF. The CDR3 DNA sequence: TGTGCCAGCAGTTACCTCGACAGGGTCGCGACCGGGGAGCTGTTTTTT. The chain has TRBV6-5 and TRBJ2-2; TRBD1 matches at 7 bases. V shed 2 bases, J shed 5 bases, and the junction held 8 bases outside the gene matches. The length of the CDR3 is 16 residues. Germline V gene data show CDR1 as MNHEY and CDR2 as SVGAGI.

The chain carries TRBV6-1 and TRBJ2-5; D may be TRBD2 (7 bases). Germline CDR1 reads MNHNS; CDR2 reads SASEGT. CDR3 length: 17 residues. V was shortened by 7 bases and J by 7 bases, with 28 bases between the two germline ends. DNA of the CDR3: TGTGCCAGCAACCCCGGGAAATTGGGGGGGCGATTGGGGACCCAGTACTTC. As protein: CASNPGKLGGRLGTQYF.